This TCR beta chain was obtained from a study of T cell responses to AZD1222 COVID-19 vaccine. Study outcomes and limitations: Possibly, clonal diversity was underestimated; donors were largely white British and included more females. Only a handful of people who got AZD1222 tested seropositive at baseline. Researchers took repertoire samples only after the peak T cell response had come.

Profiling relied on immunoSEQ multiplex PCR, and the TCRdb table lists in-frame clones only, not all of them. The sample lists more than 150,000 clones, 88% seen once, with more than 25% in the top ten. A word on this clone: Antigen specificity is unknown.

This CDR3 has 13 residues. The V and J ends lost 3 bases and 5 bases respectively, with 13 bases between them. From germline, CDR1 is GTSNPN and CDR2 SVGIG (reference sequence). Recipients boosted at about 4 weeks or about 12 weeks are pooled. Sequencing used peripheral blood, obtained 28 days after the second AZD1222 dose. The origin of this receptor is an adult who received the AZD1222 COVID-19 vaccine. The chain recombines TRBV30 with TRBJ2-5; tentatively, D is TRBD2 (6 bases). The CDR3 DNA follows: TGTGCCTGGAGGCGGGACGTCCTGGAGACCCAGTACTTC. It translates to CAWRRDVLETQYF. Full variable domain (outside the CDR3, taken from reference TRBV30 and TRBJ2-5): SQTIHQWPATLVQPVGSPLSLECTVEGTSNPNLYWYRQAAGRGLQLLFYSVGIGQISSEVPQNLSASRPQDRQFILSSKKLLLSDSGFYLCAWRRDVLETQYFGPGTRLLVL.